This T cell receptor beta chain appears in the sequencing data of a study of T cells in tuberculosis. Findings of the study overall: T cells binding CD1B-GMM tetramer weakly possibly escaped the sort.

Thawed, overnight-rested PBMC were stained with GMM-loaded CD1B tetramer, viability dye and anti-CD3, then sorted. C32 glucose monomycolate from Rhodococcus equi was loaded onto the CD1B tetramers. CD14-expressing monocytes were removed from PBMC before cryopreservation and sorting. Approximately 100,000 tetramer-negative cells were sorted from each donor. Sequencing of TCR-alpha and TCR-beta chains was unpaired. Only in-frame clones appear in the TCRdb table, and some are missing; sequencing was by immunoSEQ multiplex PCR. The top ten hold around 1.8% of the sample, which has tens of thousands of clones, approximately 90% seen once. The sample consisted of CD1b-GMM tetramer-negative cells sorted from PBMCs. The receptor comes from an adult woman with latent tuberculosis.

In DNA form, the CDR3 reads TGTGCCAGTAGTCCCTCCGGACAGATCTCGGAGTGTTTCTTT. This codes for CASSPSGQISECFF. This chain uses TRBV19 with TRBJ1-1; TRBD1 might be the D (6 bases). V was shortened by 5 bases and J by 13 bases, with 23 bases between the two germline ends. Germline lookup yields CDR1 LNHDA and CDR2 SQIVND (reference sequence). CDR3 size: 14 residues.